This T cell receptor beta chain was found in a study of somatic mutations in cytotoxic T cells in rheumatoid arthritis. Study observations and caveats: TRBV07 appeared slightly underrepresented in the rheumatoid arthritis patients. That finding was not adjusted to account for multiple comparisons.

V lost 6 bases and J lost 6, with 14 bases in between. Germline V gene data show CDR1 as MNHEY and CDR2 as SVGAGI. The CDR3 spans 13 residues. A word on this clone: The antigen is undetermined.

Profiled with immunoSEQ multiplex PCR; TCRdb holds only in-frame clones, not every one. The table includes around 29,000 clones, around 86% detected once. The sample taken for sequencing was CD8+ T cells sorted from blood. This chain connects TRBV6-5 to TRBJ1-2; D is unresolved. This clonotype originated in an adult with rheumatoid arthritis. CDR3: CASSRLGRDGYTF. DNA of the CDR3: TGTGCCAGCAGCCGCCTAGGGAGGGATGGCTACACCTTC.